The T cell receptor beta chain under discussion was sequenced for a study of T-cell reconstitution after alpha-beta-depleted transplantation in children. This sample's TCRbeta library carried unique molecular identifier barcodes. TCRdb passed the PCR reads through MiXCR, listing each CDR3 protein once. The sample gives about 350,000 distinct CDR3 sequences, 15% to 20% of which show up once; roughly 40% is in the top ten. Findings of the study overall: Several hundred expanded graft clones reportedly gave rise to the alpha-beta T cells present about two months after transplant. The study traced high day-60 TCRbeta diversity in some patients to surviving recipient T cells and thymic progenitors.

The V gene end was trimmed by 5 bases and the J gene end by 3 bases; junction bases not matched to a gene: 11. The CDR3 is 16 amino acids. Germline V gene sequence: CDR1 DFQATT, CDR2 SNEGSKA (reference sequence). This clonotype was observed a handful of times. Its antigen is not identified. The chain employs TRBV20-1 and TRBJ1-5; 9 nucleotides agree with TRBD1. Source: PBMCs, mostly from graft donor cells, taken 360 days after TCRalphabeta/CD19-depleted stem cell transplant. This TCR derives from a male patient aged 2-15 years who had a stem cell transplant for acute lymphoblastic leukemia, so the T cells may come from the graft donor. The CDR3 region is CSAVKTTGGNNQPQHF. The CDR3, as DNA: TGCAGTGCTGTAAAAACTACAGGGGGCAACAATCAGCCCCAGCATTTT.